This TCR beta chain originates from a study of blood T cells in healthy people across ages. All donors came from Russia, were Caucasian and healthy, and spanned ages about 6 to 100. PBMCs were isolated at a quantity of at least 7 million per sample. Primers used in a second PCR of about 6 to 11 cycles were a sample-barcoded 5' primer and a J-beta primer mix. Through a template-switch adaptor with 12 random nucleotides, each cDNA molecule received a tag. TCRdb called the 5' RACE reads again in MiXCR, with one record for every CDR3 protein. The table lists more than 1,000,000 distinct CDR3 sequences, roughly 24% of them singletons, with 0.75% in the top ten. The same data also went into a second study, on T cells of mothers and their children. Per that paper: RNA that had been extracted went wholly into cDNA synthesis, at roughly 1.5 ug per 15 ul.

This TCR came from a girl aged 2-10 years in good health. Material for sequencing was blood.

The DNA for the CDR3 is TGTGCCAGCATGGCGGACAGTCTAGCCAAAAACATTCAGTACTTC. As protein: CASMADSLAKNIQYF. The chain recombines TRBV12-3 or TRBV12-4 with TRBJ2-4; tentative D call: TRBD1 (6 bases). V shed 7 bases and J shed 0 bases, with 13 bases lying between them. The length of the CDR3 is 15 residues.